This TCR beta chain is from a study of graft-versus-host responses after intestinal transplantation. Profiled with immunoSEQ multiplex PCR; TCRdb holds only in-frame clones, not every one. This sample has fewer than 20,000 clones, with 79% found just once. Intraepithelial plus lamina propria lymphocytes were released by processing graft tissue. The CDR3 runs to 15 residues. Per the germline V gene, CDR1 is KGHSH and CDR2 is LQKENI. Trimming left V 2 bases short and J 6 bases short, with 14 bases between. The sequenced sample was ileum tissue, obtained roughly 450 days after intestinal transplant. V is TRBV18 and J is TRBJ2-1; D unclear. The origin of this receptor is a human patient who received an intestinal transplant, so some T cells may come from the graft donor. In DNA form, the CDR3 reads TGTGCCAGCTCACCAAATGCGCTGGGTGGCAATGAGCAGTTCTTC. Its translation is CASSPNALGGNEQFF.